This T cell receptor beta chain is from a study of T cell responses to AZD1222 COVID-19 vaccine. Samples with a second dose at about 4 or about 12 weeks were pooled together. Measured with immunoSEQ multiplex PCR; TCRdb has only the in-frame clones, and not every one. The top ten clones hold roughly 1.2% of a sample with around 80,000 clones, about 85% of them seen once. This CDR3 is built from 16 residues. Trimming took off 0 bases at V and 4 bases at J, with 16 bases between the two ends. Germline-derived CDR1 and CDR2 are SGHTS and YDEGEE. The chain links TRBV5-8 to TRBJ1-2; possible D gene TRBD1, 6 bases. The sequence was obtained from an adult who received the AZD1222 COVID-19 vaccine. Sequences were derived from peripheral blood, sampled 28 days after the second AZD1222 dose. The CDR3 sequence: CASSLARGGTPYGYTF. The CDR3 region has the DNA TGTGCCAGCAGCTTGGCCCGGGGGGGGACACCCTATGGCTACACCTTC.